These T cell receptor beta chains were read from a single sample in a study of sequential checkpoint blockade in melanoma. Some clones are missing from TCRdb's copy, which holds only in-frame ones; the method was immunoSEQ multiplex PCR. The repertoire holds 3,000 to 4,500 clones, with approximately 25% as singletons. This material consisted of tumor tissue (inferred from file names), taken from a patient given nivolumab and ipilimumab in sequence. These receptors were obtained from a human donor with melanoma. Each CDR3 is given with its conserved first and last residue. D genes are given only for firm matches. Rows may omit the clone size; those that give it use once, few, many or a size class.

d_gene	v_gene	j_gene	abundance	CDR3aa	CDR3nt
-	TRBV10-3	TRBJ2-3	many	CAISEPNWSTDTQYF	TGTGCCATCAGTGAGCCAAACTGGAGCACAGATACGCAGTATTTT
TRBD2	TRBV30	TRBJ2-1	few	CAHGLAGGPHEQFF	TGTGCCCACGGACTAGCGGGAGGGCCCCATGAGCAGTTCTTC
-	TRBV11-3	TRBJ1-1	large	CASSLALGDTEAFF	TGTGCCAGCAGCTTGGCCTTAGGGGACACTGAAGCTTTCTTT
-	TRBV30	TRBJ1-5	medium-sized	CAWSMADQPQHF	TGTGCCTGGAGTATGGCCGATCAGCCCCAGCATTTT
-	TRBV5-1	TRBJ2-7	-	CASSLGADPGQYEQYF	TGCGCCAGCAGCTTGGGGGCTGATCCGGGACAATACGAGCAGTACTTC
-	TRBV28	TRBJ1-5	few	CASSGRTVNNQPQHF	TGTGCCAGCAGTGGTAGGACGGTTAACAATCAGCCCCAGCATTTT
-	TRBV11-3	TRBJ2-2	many	CASSLVRETVTGELFF	TGTGCCAGCAGCTTAGTTCGGGAGACGGTAACCGGGGAGCTGTTTTTT
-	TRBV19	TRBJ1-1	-	CASSIGHKITEAFF	TGTGCCAGTAGTATCGGACATAAAATCACTGAAGCTTTCTTT
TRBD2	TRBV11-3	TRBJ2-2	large	CASSFGTSGYNTGELFF	TGTGCCAGCAGCTTTGGGACTAGCGGGTACAACACCGGGGAGCTGTTTTTT
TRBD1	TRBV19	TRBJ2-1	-	CASRTGTGIDEQFF	TGTGCCAGTAGGACCGGGACAGGGATCGATGAGCAGTTCTTC
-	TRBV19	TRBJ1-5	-	CASSIDYPGRGNQPQHF	TGTGCCAGTAGTATAGATTACCCCGGGCGGGGCAATCAGCCCCAGCATTTT
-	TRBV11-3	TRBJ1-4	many	CASSLWGRPRKLFF	TGTGCCAGCAGCTTGTGGGGGAGGCCCCGAAAACTGTTTTTT
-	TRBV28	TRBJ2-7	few	CASSLMATRPYEQYF	TGTGCCAGCAGTTTAATGGCAACTCGCCCCTACGAGCAGTACTTC
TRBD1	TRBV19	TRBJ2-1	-	CASSRRSGTEKYNEQFF	TGTGCCAGTAGTAGGAGGTCCGGGACAGAGAAGTACAATGAGCAGTTCTTC
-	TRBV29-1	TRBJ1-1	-	CSVAGGVNTEAFF	TGCAGCGTTGCGGGAGGTGTAAACACTGAAGCTTTCTTT
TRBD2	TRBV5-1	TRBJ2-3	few	CASSWGLAADTQYF	TGCGCCAGCAGCTGGGGACTAGCAGCAGATACGCAGTATTTT
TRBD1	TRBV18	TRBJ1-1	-	CASSPRAGGGSGTEAFF	TGTGCCAGCTCACCGAGGGCAGGGGGCGGTTCGGGCACTGAAGCTTTCTTT
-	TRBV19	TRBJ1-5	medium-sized	CASSIEDSNQPQHF	TGTGCCAGTAGTATAGAGGATAGCAATCAGCCCCAGCATTTT
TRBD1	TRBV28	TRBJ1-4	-	CASSSPRDRGRGTSEKLFF	TGTGCCAGCAGTTCCCCCCGGGACAGGGGGCGAGGAACGAGTGAAAAACTGTTTTTT
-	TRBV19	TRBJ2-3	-	CASSILPGGSGDTQYF	TGTGCCAGTAGTATACTCCCAGGAGGATCTGGCGATACGCAGTATTTT
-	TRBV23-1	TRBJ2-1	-	CASTLSLNNEQFF	TGCGCCAGCACCTTATCCTTGAACAATGAGCAGTTCTTC
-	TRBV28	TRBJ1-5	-	CASSFASSFAGVQSEGQPQHF	TGTGCCAGCAGTTTTGCCTCTTCCTTCGCGGGAGTACAAAGCGAGGGGCAGCCCCAGCATTTT
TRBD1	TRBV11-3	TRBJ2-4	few	CASSSGQGAILRNIQYF	TGTGCCAGCAGCTCGGGACAGGGGGCAATTTTGAGAAACATTCAGTACTTC
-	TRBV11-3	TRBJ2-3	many	CASSSLLGTYTDTQYF	TGTGCCAGCAGCAGTTTACTCGGGACATACACAGATACGCAGTATTTT
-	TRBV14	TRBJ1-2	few	CASSQGAAGAWGYTF	TGTGCCAGCAGCCAAGGGGCGGCAGGGGCGTGGGGCTACACCTTC
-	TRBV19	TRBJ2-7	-	CASSITRLTVYEQYF	TGTGCCAGTAGTATAACTCGACTAACAGTCTACGAGCAGTACTTC
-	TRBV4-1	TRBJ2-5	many	CASSQDRPKETQYF	TGCGCCAGCAGCCAAGATAGGCCAAAAGAGACCCAGTACTTC
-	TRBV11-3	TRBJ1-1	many	CASSLSAEGTEAFF	TGTGCCAGCAGCTTATCAGCGGAAGGCACTGAAGCTTTCTTT
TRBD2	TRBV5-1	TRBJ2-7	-	CASSFSGSFYEQYF	TGCGCCAGCAGCTTTAGCGGGAGTTTTTACGAGCAGTACTTC
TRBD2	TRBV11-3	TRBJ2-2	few	CASSLTPIGLAGVYTGELFF	TGTGCCAGCAGCTTAACCCCCATAGGACTAGCGGGAGTCTACACCGGGGAGCTGTTTTTT
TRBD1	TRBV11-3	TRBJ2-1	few	CASSLGGTGGYNEQFF	TGTGCCAGCAGCTTAGGGGGGACAGGGGGATACAATGAGCAGTTCTTC
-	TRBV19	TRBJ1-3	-	CASSRERHPGNTIYF	TGTGCCAGTAGTAGAGAGAGACATCCTGGAAACACCATATATTTT
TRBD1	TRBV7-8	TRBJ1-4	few	CASSPDRVEKLFF	TGTGCCAGCAGCCCGGACAGGGTTGAAAAACTGTTTTTT
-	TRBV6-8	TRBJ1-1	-	CASSSDRGWNTEAFF	TGTGCCAGCAGTTCCGATAGGGGGTGGAACACTGAAGCTTTCTTT
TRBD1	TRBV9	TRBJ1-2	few	CASSPSSPGGDGYTF	TGTGCCAGCAGCCCCAGTAGCCCAGGGGGCGATGGCTACACCTTC
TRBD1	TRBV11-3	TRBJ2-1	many	CASSPGQGTYNEQFF	TGTGCCAGCAGTCCAGGACAGGGAACCTACAATGAGCAGTTCTTC
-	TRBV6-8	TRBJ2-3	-	CASSYSGGAGTDTQYF	TGTGCCAGCAGTTACTCGGGGGGGGCCGGCACAGATACGCAGTATTTT
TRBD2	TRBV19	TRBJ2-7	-	CASSTGLAGEQYF	TGTGCCAGTAGTACGGGACTAGCCGGGGAGCAGTACTTC
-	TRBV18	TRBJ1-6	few	CASSPPRAGKYNSPLHF	TGTGCCAGCTCCCCCCCCCGAGCCGGGAAATATAATTCACCCCTCCACTTT
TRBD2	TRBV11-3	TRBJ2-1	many	CASSLGPSGYNEQFF	TGTGCCAGCAGCTTAGGTCCTAGCGGTTACAATGAACAGTTCTTC
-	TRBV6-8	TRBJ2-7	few	CASSAFGTTYYEQYF	TGTGCCAGCAGTGCTTTCGGGACAACCTACTACGAGCAGTACTTC
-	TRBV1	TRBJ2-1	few	CASSQGTSDYNEQFF	TGCGCCAGCAGCCAAGGGACTAGCGATTACAATGAGCAGTTCTTC
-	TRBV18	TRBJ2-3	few	CASSSSSTDTQYF	TGTGCCAGCTCATCCTCTAGCACAGATACGCAGTATTTT
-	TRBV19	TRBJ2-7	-	CASSIGGPSYEQYF	TGTGCCAGTAGTATAGGAGGACCGAGCTACGAGCAGTACTTC
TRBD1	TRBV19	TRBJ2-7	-	CASGQGGEQYF	TGTGCCAGTGGACAGGGGGGTGAGCAGTACTTC
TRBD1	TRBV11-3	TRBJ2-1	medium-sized	CASSLWDSNNEQFF	TGTGCCAGCAGCTTATGGGACAGCAACAATGAGCAGTTCTTC
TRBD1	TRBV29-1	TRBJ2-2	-	CSGHRGSGELFF	TGCAGCGGACACAGGGGCTCCGGGGAGCTGTTTTTT